This is a list of T cell receptor beta chains from one sample in a study of blood T cell repertoires in COVID-19. Only in-frame clones appear in the TCRdb table, and some are missing; sequencing was by immunoSEQ multiplex PCR. In the table there are about 150,000 clones, 75% to 85% of which are singletons. Sequenced: peripheral blood. The receptors were sampled from a woman aged 45-65 years with acute or convalescent COVID-19. Each CDR3 is given with its conserved first and last residue. The D gene is left open where the match is weak. Size is omitted from some rows. Given values are once, few, many or a class for expanded clones.

>TRBJ2-7|NA|TRBV6-5|NA
CASRSGHPLEQYF
TGTGCCAGCAGATCTGGCCATCCCCTCGAGCAGTACTTC
>TRBJ1-3|NA|TRBV10-2|NA
CASSGEGRNTIYF
TGCGCCAGCAGCGGGGAAGGTAGAAACACCATATATTTT
>TRBJ1-1|NA|TRBV10-3|TRBD1
CAIGGLTGGTEAFF
TGTGCCATCGGAGGTTTGACAGGGGGCACTGAAGCTTTCTTT
>TRBJ1-5|NA|TRBV2|NA
CASSSDSRGNQPQHF
TGTGCCAGCAGTTCGGACAGTCGGGGCAATCAGCCCCAGCATTTT
>TRBJ2-1|NA|TRBV2|TRBD2
CASSDRGLAGVGQFF
TGTGCCAGCAGTGATCGGGGACTAGCGGGAGTCGGGCAGTTCTTC
>TRBJ1-2|NA|TRBV2|TRBD1
CASSGQNGTAKGHSSSGYTF
TGTGCCAGCAGTGGTCAAAATGGGACAGCCAAGGGCCATAGCTCGAGTGGCTACACCTTC
>TRBJ2-7|NA|TRBV7-9|NA
CARGRALDEQYF
TGTGCCAGGGGCAGAGCCCTCGACGAGCAGTACTTC
>TRBJ1-1|NA|TRBV12-3/TRBV12-4|NA
CASSLRINTEAFF
TGTGCCAGCAGTTTGAGAATAAACACTGAAGCTTTCTTT
>TRBJ2-7|NA|TRBV5-1|NA
CASSVDSPPTYF
TGCGCCAGCAGCGTGGACAGCCCTCCTACGTACTTC
>TRBJ2-1|NA|TRBV29-1|NA
CSASSNEQFF
TGCAGCGCCTCCAGCAATGAGCAGTTCTTC
>TRBJ2-7|NA|TRBV5-1|TRBD1
CASSSRQGSSREQYF
TGCGCCAGCAGCTCCCGACAGGGAAGCTCTCGGGAGCAGTACTTC
>TRBJ1-6|NA|TRBV9|NA
CASSGERDSPLHF
TGTGCCAGCAGCGGCGAACGGGATTCACCCCTCCACTTT
>TRBJ2-7|NA|TRBV28|TRBD2
CASSLTGTSASNQQYF
TGTGCCAGCAGTCTGACCGGGACTAGCGCGAGTAACCAGCAGTACTTC
>TRBJ2-1|once|TRBV7-2|NA
CASSLTGGSYNEQFF
TGTGCCAGCAGCTTAACCGGGGGCTCCTACAATGAGCAGTTCTTC
>TRBJ2-7|NA|TRBV21-1|NA
CASSIDRERPYEQYF
TGTGCCAGCAGCATTGACAGGGAAAGGCCCTACGAGCAGTACTTC
>TRBJ2-1|NA|TRBV7-3|TRBD2
CASSSRTSGIYNEQFF
TGTGCCAGCAGCTCGCGGACTAGCGGGATCTACAATGAGCAGTTCTTC
>TRBJ1-2|NA|TRBV24-1|TRBD1
CATSRQGFGYTF
TGTGCCACCAGTAGACAGGGCTTCGGCTACACCTTC
>TRBJ1-2|NA|TRBV11-3|NA
CASSSSPPGGSYGYTF
TGTGCCAGCAGCTCTAGCCCGCCGGGGGGGTCCTATGGCTACACCTTC
>TRBJ2-3|NA|TRBV29-1|TRBD2
CSVELAEDTQYF
TGCAGCGTTGAACTAGCGGAAGATACGCAGTATTTT
>TRBJ2-1|NA|TRBV5-1|NA
CASSLDSTAGDKQFF
TGCGCCAGCAGCTTAGACTCTACGGCGGGGGACAAGCAGTTCTTC
>TRBJ2-1|NA|TRBV30|NA
CAWSYTFRLYNEQFF
TGTGCCTGGAGTTACACCTTCCGCCTCTACAATGAGCAGTTCTTC
>TRBJ2-3|NA|TRBV9|NA
CASSVGGARGF
TGTGCCAGCAGCGTAGGCGGGGCTAGAGGTTTT
>TRBJ2-3|NA|TRBV5-5|NA
CASSLVSRGSTDTQYF
TGTGCCAGCAGCTTGGTCTCGAGGGGGAGCACAGATACGCAGTATTTT
>TRBJ1-2|NA|TRBV19|NA
CASTRQEVVGYTF
TGTGCCAGTACCCGACAGGAGGTCGTCGGCTACACCTTC
>TRBJ2-7|NA|TRBV5-5|NA
CASRGLGILPYEQYF
TGTGCCAGCCGCGGACTGGGGATCCTCCCCTACGAGCAGTACTTC
>TRBJ2-7|NA|TRBV5-1|TRBD1
CASSPGQGIRYEQYF
TGCGCCAGCAGCCCAGGACAGGGTATCAGGTACGAGCAGTACTTC
>TRBJ1-6|NA|TRBV7-2|TRBD1
CASSSGTGDNSPLHF
TGTGCCAGCAGCTCTGGGACAGGGGATAATTCACCCCTCCACTTT
>TRBJ2-7|NA|TRBV4-3|NA
CASSQGRTSYEQYF
TGCGCCAGCAGCCAAGGTCGCACTTCATACGAGCAGTACTTC
>TRBJ2-7|NA|TRBV28|NA
CASSSGTLPYEQYF
TGTGCCAGCAGTTCGGGGACTCTACCCTACGAGCAGTACTTC
>TRBJ2-7|NA|TRBV10-3|TRBD1
CALREDRESYEQYF
TGTGCCTTACGAGAGGACAGGGAGTCCTACGAGCAGTACTTC
>TRBJ2-7|NA|TRBV4-2|NA
CASSHQGISDYEQYF
TGTGCCAGCAGCCATCAGGGTATATCGGACTACGAGCAGTACTTC
>TRBJ1-6|NA|TRBV28|NA
CASSRGGLNNSPLHF
TGTGCCAGCAGCCGGGGGGGATTGAATAATTCACCCCTCCACTTT
>TRBJ2-4|NA|TRBV2|NA
CASTERGRDIQYF
TGTGCCAGCACTGAACGTGGCAGGGACATTCAGTACTTC
>TRBJ2-3|NA|TRBV19|TRBD2
CASSTLAGSSTDTQYF
TGTGCCAGTAGTACGCTAGCGGGCTCTAGCACAGATACGCAGTATTTT
>TRBJ2-7|NA|TRBV11-3|TRBD2
CASSRTSSGEQYF
TGTGCCAGCAGTCGGACTAGCTCCGGGGAGCAGTACTTC
>TRBJ2-1|NA|TRBV20-1|TRBD2
CSASAPTSGIRWVQFF
TGCAGTGCTAGTGCCCCGACTAGCGGGATAAGGTGGGTCCAGTTCTTC
>TRBJ1-3|NA|TRBV6-6|NA
CASSSTDSAGNTIYF
TGTGCCAGCAGTTCAACGGACAGTGCTGGAAACACCATATATTTT
>TRBJ2-5|NA|TRBV24-1|NA
CATSEGGPGETQYF
TGTGCCACCAGTGAGGGGGGGCCCGGGGAGACCCAGTACTTC
>TRBJ1-5|NA|TRBV28|TRBD1
CASRAGTGRYSNQPQHF
TGTGCCAGCAGAGCCGGGACAGGGAGATATAGCAATCAGCCCCAGCATTTT
>TRBJ2-3|NA|TRBV7-3|TRBD2
CASSLGLAGDQDTQYF
TGTGCCAGCAGCCTTGGACTAGCGGGAGATCAAGATACGCAGTATTTT
>TRBJ2-3|NA|TRBV4-2|TRBD2
CASSQEPSGVGTQYF
TGTGCCAGCAGCCAAGAGCCCAGCGGGGTAGGTACGCAGTATTTT
>TRBJ2-7|NA|TRBV29-1|NA
CSVVSSRTEQYF
TGCAGCGTTGTGTCTAGCAGGACCGAGCAGTACTTC
>TRBJ2-3|NA|TRBV5-1|TRBD1
CASSYGQGGTDTQYF
TGCGCCAGCAGCTACGGACAGGGAGGCACAGATACGCAGTATTTT